The rows below give T cell receptor beta chains drawn from one sample of a study of CD4 T cells in relation to SARS-CoV-2 and coronaviruses. The repertoire was sequenced with immunoSEQ multiplex PCR; TCRdb's copy has only in-frame clones and lacks some. The table records under 13,000 clones, 70% to 80% of them present only once. Which antigens these TCRs recognize remains unknown. The sample was CD4+ T cells from PBMCs, cultured in vitro. Every receptor here comes from a human donor in good health. Both conserved end residues are part of each CDR3. D genes are given only for firm matches. Clone size, where shown, is once, few, many, or a class for clones that have expanded.

j_gene,v_gene,d_gene,abundance,CDR3nt,CDR3aa
TRBJ2-7,TRBV30,TRBD1,-,TGTGCCTGGAGTAGGACAGGCCTCGGGTACGAGCAGTACTTC,CAWSRTGLGYEQYF
TRBJ1-5,TRBV6-2/TRBV6-3,TRBD1,-,TGTGCCAGCAGTTACTGGGACAGGGACAGTCAGCCCCAGCATTTT,CASSYWDRDSQPQHF
TRBJ2-2,TRBV4-2,TRBD2,few,TGTGCCAGCAGCCCCCGGACTAGCGAGACCGGGGAGCTGTTTTTT,CASSPRTSETGELFF
TRBJ2-5,TRBV5-1,TRBD1,-,TGCGCCAGCAGCACCGGACAGGGGGCCGAGACCCAGTACTTC,CASSTGQGAETQYF
TRBJ1-2,TRBV3-1/TRBV3-2,-,few,TGTGCCAGCAGCCAAGTAGGAAGGGTGACGGTCCACGGCTACACCTTC,CASSQVGRVTVHGYTF
TRBJ2-7,TRBV6-2/TRBV6-3,TRBD1,-,TGTGCCAGCAGCCCCGGGACAGACTTTTACGAGCAGTACTTC,CASSPGTDFYEQYF
TRBJ2-7,TRBV4-1,-,few,TGCGCCAGCAGCCGCCGGTGGGGGGCAGGGGAGCAGTACTTC,CASSRRWGAGEQYF
TRBJ2-3,TRBV2,-,-,TGTGCCAGCAGTCCACAGTTTAGCACAGATACGCAGTATTTT,CASSPQFSTDTQYF
TRBJ1-2,TRBV11-2,-,-,TGTGCCAGCAGCTCCCAGGCAGACTATGGCTACACCTTC,CASSSQADYGYTF
TRBJ2-5,TRBV9,TRBD2,-,TGTGCCAGCAGTGGACTAGCGGGAGGGCCCCAAGAGACCCAGTACTTC,CASSGLAGGPQETQYF
TRBJ2-1,TRBV20-1,-,-,TGCAGTGCTAGAGTGGGGCATGAGCAGTTCTTC,CSARVGHEQFF
TRBJ2-5,TRBV2,-,-,TGTGCCATCCCCCGATCTGACGACGTAGGTGGGACCCAGTACTTC,CAIPRSDDVGGTQYF
TRBJ1-4,TRBV2,-,-,TGTGCCAGCAGTGTCACCTCAAATGAAAAACTGTTTTTT,CASSVTSNEKLFF
TRBJ2-7,TRBV15,-,-,TGTGCCACCAGCAGAGTGTCCCCGTTGGGGGTCGACCCCTACGAGCAGTACTTC,CATSRVSPLGVDPYEQYF
TRBJ1-5,TRBV6-2/TRBV6-3,-,-,TGTGCCAGCAGTTACTCTGGCGGGAATCAGCCCCAGCATTTT,CASSYSGGNQPQHF
TRBJ2-3,TRBV11-1,-,-,TGTGCCAGCAGCTTAGCGAGTCGGTCAGCGGCAGATACGCAGTATTTT,CASSLASRSAADTQYF
TRBJ2-7,TRBV9,TRBD2,-,TGTGCCAGCAGCGGCCATAGCGGGAGGGTGGGGGAGCAGTACTTC,CASSGHSGRVGEQYF
TRBJ1-1,TRBV21-1,-,-,TGTGCCAGCAGCACTCTAGACGGGACAGGGGACACTGAAGCTTTCTTT,CASSTLDGTGDTEAFF
TRBJ2-7,TRBV6-1,-,-,TGTGCCAGCAGTGAAGCGCCAAGTCGCTCCTACGAGCAGTACTTC,CASSEAPSRSYEQYF
TRBJ2-5,TRBV5-1,-,-,TGCGCCAGCATGATCGGAGAGACCCAGTACTTC,CASMIGETQYF
TRBJ1-1,TRBV7-2,-,-,TGTGCCAGCAGCTGGACTGAAGCTTTCTTT,CASSWTEAFF
TRBJ2-5,TRBV2,-,-,TGTGCCGGGAAGCTGGACGGGGAGACCCAGTACTTC,CAGKLDGETQYF
TRBJ2-1,TRBV5-6,-,-,TGTGCCAGCAGCTTCGGCAATGAGCAGTTCTTC,CASSFGNEQFF
TRBJ2-7,TRBV7-9,TRBD2,-,TGTGCCAGCAGTCATACTAGCGGGAGTAAGTACGAGCAGTACTTC,CASSHTSGSKYEQYF
TRBJ1-5,TRBV19,TRBD1,-,TGTGCCAGTAGTCGGACAGGGGGCCTTCAGCCCCAGCATTTT,CASSRTGGLQPQHF
TRBJ1-3,TRBV30,TRBD1,few,TGTGCCTGGGGACAGGGAGAATTTGGAAACACCATATATTTT,CAWGQGEFGNTIYF
TRBJ2-5,TRBV2,-,-,TGTGCCAGCCACCCAAACAGGGAGGAGACCCAGTACTTC,CASHPNREETQYF
TRBJ2-6,TRBV28,-,-,TGTGCCAGCAGTTCCCCGCGGGGAAACTCTGGGGCCAACGTCCTGACTTTC,CASSSPRGNSGANVLTF
TRBJ1-1,TRBV5-5,-,large,TGTGCCAGCAGCATACAGGCCTGGGGAACTGAAGCTTTCTTT,CASSIQAWGTEAFF
TRBJ2-7,TRBV2,-,-,TGTGCCACCGGCGGGCAGGGTGGCTACGAGCAGTACTTC,CATGGQGGYEQYF
TRBJ2-7,TRBV27,TRBD2,-,TGTGCCAGCAGTCCAGGCCGGACTAGCGCGAGGCTCGAGCAGTACTTC,CASSPGRTSARLEQYF
TRBJ2-3,TRBV24-1,-,-,TGTGCCACCAGTTTCGGACCGGCCAATACGCAGTATTTT,CATSFGPANTQYF
TRBJ2-5,TRBV11-2,-,-,TGTGCCAGCAGCTTCTACGGGCGAGAGACCCAGTACTTC,CASSFYGRETQYF
TRBJ2-5,TRBV5-6,-,once,TGTGCCAGCACCTTTACGGGAACTCAAGAGACCCAGTACTTC,CASTFTGTQETQYF
TRBJ2-7,TRBV19,-,-,TGTGCCAGTAGTATAGGCGGCGGGATTATTCCCGAGCAGTACTTC,CASSIGGGIIPEQYF
TRBJ1-5,TRBV6-6,TRBD1,-,TGTGCCAGCAGTTCACAGGGGAAGCAGCCCCAGCATTTT,CASSSQGKQPQHF
TRBJ1-6,TRBV7-2,TRBD1,-,TGTGCCAGCAGCTTTCGGGACAGGGGGCTCTCACCCCTCCACTTT,CASSFRDRGLSPLHF
TRBJ2-3,TRBV6-5,-,-,TGTGCCAGCACAAAGCTGTCCCTGGGCACAGATACGCAGTATTTT,CASTKLSLGTDTQYF
TRBJ2-3,TRBV21-1,-,once,TGTGCCAGCAGCAAAGCTGGGGCAGATACGCAGTATTTT,CASSKAGADTQYF
TRBJ2-7,TRBV6-5,-,-,TGTGCCAGCAGTTACGGCCAGGGTCGGAGCTACGAGCAGTACTTC,CASSYGQGRSYEQYF
TRBJ2-7,TRBV6-2/TRBV6-3,-,-,TGTGCCAGCAGTTACTCCCGACGTTACGAGCAGTACTTC,CASSYSRRYEQYF
TRBJ2-1,TRBV12-3/TRBV12-4,-,-,TGTGCCAGCGGGAAGGCCCCCTACAATGAGCAGTTCTTC,CASGKAPYNEQFF
TRBJ1-6,TRBV19,TRBD1,-,TGTGCCAGTAGCAAAGGGACAGAATCACCCCTCCACTTT,CASSKGTESPLHF
TRBJ2-7,TRBV30,-,few,TGTGCCTGGAACAGGGCCTACGAGCAGTACTTC,CAWNRAYEQYF
TRBJ1-1,TRBV27,TRBD1,few,TGTGCCAGCAGTTCCAGGACAGGGTACACTGAAGCTTTCTTT,CASSSRTGYTEAFF
TRBJ2-2,TRBV6-6,TRBD1,-,TGTGCCAGCGGGAAAGGACAGGAGAACACCGGGGAGCTGTTTTTT,CASGKGQENTGELFF
TRBJ1-2,TRBV7-2,-,-,TGTGCCAGCAGCGCAGCAGGGGACGGCTACACCTTC,CASSAAGDGYTF
TRBJ2-3,TRBV28,-,-,TGTGCCAGCAGTTTGATGACAGTGACTAGCACAGATACGCAGTATTTT,CASSLMTVTSTDTQYF
TRBJ2-1,TRBV30,TRBD2,-,TGTGCCTGGAGTCCGGCTGGAGTTAGCGGGAATTGGCAGTTCTTC,CAWSPAGVSGNWQFF
TRBJ2-7,TRBV11-3,-,-,TGTGCCAGCAGCTTAGACAGGAGCTCCTACGAGCAGTACTTC,CASSLDRSSYEQYF
TRBJ1-2,TRBV3-1/TRBV3-2,-,-,TGTGCCAGCAGCCAAGGGGGCTACAGGCGTCGGGGCTACACCTTC,CASSQGGYRRRGYTF
TRBJ1-6,TRBV14,-,few,TGTGCCAGCAGCCGCTTAGGGGGAAATTCACCCCTCCACTTT,CASSRLGGNSPLHF
TRBJ2-7,TRBV6-7,-,-,TGTGCCAGCAGTTACGGGGTCTTACGGTACTTC,CASSYGVLRYF
TRBJ2-1,TRBV3-1/TRBV3-2,TRBD1,-,TGTGCCAGCAGCCACCACGGGACAGGGGGCATCAATGAGCAGTTCTTC,CASSHHGTGGINEQFF
TRBJ2-2,TRBV9,TRBD2,-,TGTGCCAGCAGCCTAATTAGCGGGAGTGCGAACACCGGGGAGCTGTTTTTT,CASSLISGSANTGELFF
TRBJ1-1,TRBV7-2,-,-,TGTGCCAGCAGTCCCAGGGGTACTGAAGCTTTCTTT,CASSPRGTEAFF
TRBJ1-5,TRBV27,-,-,TGTGCCAGCAGTTTATCGGGCGGCGGTTATCAGCCCCAGCATTTT,CASSLSGGGYQPQHF
TRBJ2-1,TRBV11-2,-,few,TGTGCCAGCAGCTTAGATCCGGGGGTAAGCTCCTACAATGAGCAGTTCTTC,CASSLDPGVSSYNEQFF
TRBJ2-1,TRBV3-1/TRBV3-2,TRBD2,-,TGTGCCAGCAGCCCCCTTGGGCGGCTAGCGGGCCACAATGAGCAGTTCTTC,CASSPLGRLAGHNEQFF